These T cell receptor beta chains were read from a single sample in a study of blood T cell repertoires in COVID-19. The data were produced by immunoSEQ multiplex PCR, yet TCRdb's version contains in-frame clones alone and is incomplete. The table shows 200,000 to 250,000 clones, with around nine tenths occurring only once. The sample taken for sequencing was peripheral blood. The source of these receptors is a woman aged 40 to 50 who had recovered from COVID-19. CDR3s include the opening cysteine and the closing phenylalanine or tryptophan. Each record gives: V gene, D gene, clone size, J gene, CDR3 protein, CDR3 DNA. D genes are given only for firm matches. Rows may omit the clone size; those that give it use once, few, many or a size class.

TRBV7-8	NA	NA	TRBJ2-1	CASSLASSYNEQFF	TGTGCCAGCAGCCTAGCGAGCTCCTACAATGAGCAGTTCTTC
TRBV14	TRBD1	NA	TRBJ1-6	CASSQVGTGVLPLHF	TGTGCCAGCAGCCAAGTGGGGACAGGGGTTTTACCCCTCCACTTT
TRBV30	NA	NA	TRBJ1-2	CAWSLNQGYGYTF	TGTGCCTGGAGTCTCAACCAGGGGTATGGCTACACCTTC
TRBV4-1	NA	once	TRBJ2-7	CASSQDRRRGGEQYF	TGCGCCAGCAGCCAAGATAGAAGAAGAGGGGGCGAGCAGTACTTC
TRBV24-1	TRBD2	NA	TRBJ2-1	CATSGQGGVREQFF	TGTGCCACCAGTGGGCAGGGAGGGGTCAGGGAGCAGTTCTTC
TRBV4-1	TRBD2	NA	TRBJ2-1	CASSQDKQRGNNEQFF	TGCGCCAGCAGCCAAGATAAGCAGCGGGGCAACAATGAGCAGTTCTTC
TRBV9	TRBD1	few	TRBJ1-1	CASSAGQGPKGNTEAFF	TGTGCCAGCAGCGCTGGACAGGGTCCGAAGGGGAACACTGAAGCTTTCTTT
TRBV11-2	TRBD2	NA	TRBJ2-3	CASSFGLAGADTQYF	TGTGCCAGCAGCTTCGGACTAGCGGGAGCCGATACGCAGTATTTT
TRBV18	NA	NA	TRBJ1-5	CASSLPSSNQPQHF	TGTGCCAGCTCACTTCCTAGTAGCAATCAGCCCCAGCATTTT
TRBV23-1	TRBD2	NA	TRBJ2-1	CASSPTGSGRSQYDNEQFF	TGCGCCAGCAGTCCAACTGGTAGCGGGAGGTCCCAATATGACAATGAGCAGTTCTTC
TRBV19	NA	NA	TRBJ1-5	CASALRASNQPQHF	TGTGCCAGCGCCCTGAGGGCTAGCAATCAGCCCCAGCATTTT
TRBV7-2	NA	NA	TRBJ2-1	CASSLGASAYNEQFF	TGTGCCAGCAGCTTAGGTGCTAGCGCATACAATGAGCAGTTCTTC
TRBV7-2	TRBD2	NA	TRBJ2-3	CASTLAGGRTDTQYF	TGTGCCAGCACTCTAGCGGGAGGAAGGACAGATACGCAGTATTTT
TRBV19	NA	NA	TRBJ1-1	CASSMSGPEAFF	TGTGCCAGTAGTATGTCTGGGCCTGAAGCTTTCTTT
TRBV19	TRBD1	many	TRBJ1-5	CASSTPGQGNQPQHF	TGTGCCAGTAGTACCCCTGGACAGGGTAATCAGCCCCAGCATTTT
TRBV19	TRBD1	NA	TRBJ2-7	CASNRGPFSEQYF	TGTGCCAGTAACAGGGGCCCCTTCTCCGAGCAGTACTTC
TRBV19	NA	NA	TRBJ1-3	CASRGVQGAGNTIYF	TGTGCCAGTAGAGGGGTCCAGGGCGCTGGAAACACCATATATTTT
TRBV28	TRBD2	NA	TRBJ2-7	CASSFPASGNRVYEQYF	TGTGCCAGCAGTTTTCCGGCTAGCGGGAATAGAGTCTACGAGCAGTACTTC
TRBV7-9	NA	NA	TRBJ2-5	CASSSIGRTDETQYF	TGTGCCAGCAGCTCAATAGGAAGGACAGACGAGACCCAGTACTTC
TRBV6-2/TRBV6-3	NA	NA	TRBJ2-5	CASSYDDSAVETQYF	TGTGCCAGCAGTTACGACGACTCAGCCGTGGAGACCCAGTACTTC
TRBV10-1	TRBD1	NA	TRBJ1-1	CASSESQGAGTEAFF	TGCGCCAGCAGTGAGTCGCAGGGGGCAGGCACTGAAGCTTTCTTT
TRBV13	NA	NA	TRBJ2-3	CASSHGIDVTIPGGPFGADTQYF	TGTGCCAGCAGCCATGGGATTGACGTAACGATCCCCGGGGGGCCTTTCGGGGCAGATACGCAGTATTTT
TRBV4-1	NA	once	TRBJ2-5	CASSQWDTRGQETQYF	TGCGCCAGCAGCCAATGGGACACCCGAGGGCAAGAGACCCAGTACTTC
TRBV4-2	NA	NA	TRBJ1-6	CASSQDNLYNSPLHF	TGTGCCAGCAGCCAAGATAACCTATATAATTCACCCCTCCACTTT
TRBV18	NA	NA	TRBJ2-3	CASSPPRLQTDTQYF	TGTGCCAGCTCACCACCGAGACTACAAACAGATACGCAGTATTTT
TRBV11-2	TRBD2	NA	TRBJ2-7	CASSPTSVLSYEQYF	TGTGCCAGCAGCCCGACTAGCGTCCTCTCCTACGAGCAGTACTTC
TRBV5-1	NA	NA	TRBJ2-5	CASSLGAGNRETQYF	TGCGCCAGCAGCTTGGGGGCAGGGAATAGAGAGACCCAGTACTTC
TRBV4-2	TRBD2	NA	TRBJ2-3	CASSRSSGRGSSTDTQYF	TGTGCCAGCAGCAGATCTAGCGGGAGGGGTTCTAGCACAGATACGCAGTATTTT
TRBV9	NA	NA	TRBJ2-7	CASSPVDLGHTYEQYF	TGTGCCAGCAGCCCCGTCGACCTAGGTCATACCTACGAGCAGTACTTC
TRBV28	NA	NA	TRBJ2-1	CASRLSSYNEQFF	TGTGCCAGCAGACTGAGCTCCTACAATGAGCAGTTCTTC
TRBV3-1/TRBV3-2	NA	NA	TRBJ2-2	CASRPTRVFNTGELFF	TGTGCCAGCAGACCCACCAGGGTCTTCAACACCGGGGAGCTGTTTTTT
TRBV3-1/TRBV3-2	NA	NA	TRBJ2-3	CASSQRQSGDTQYF	TGTGCCAGCAGCCAACGACAGTCCGGGGATACGCAGTATTTT
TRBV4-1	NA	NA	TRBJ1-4	CASSQDLRVMGKLFF	TGCGCCAGCAGCCAAGATCTCAGGGTAATGGGGAAACTGTTTTTT
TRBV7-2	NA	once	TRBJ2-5	CASSPGRETQYF	TGTGCCAGCAGCCCCGGGAGAGAGACCCAGTACTTC
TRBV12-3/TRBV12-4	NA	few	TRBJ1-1	CASSQGFGTEAFF	TGTGCCAGCAGCCAGGGGTTTGGAACTGAAGCTTTCTTT
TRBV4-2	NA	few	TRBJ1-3	CASSQVTGNTIYF	TGTGCCAGCAGCCAAGTTACTGGAAACACCATATATTTT
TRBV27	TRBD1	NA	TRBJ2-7	CASTKTGVGDYEQYF	TGTGCCAGCACGAAAACAGGGGTGGGAGACTACGAGCAGTACTTC